What follows are 19 T cell receptor beta chains derived from one specimen sequenced in a study of OX40 agonist ivuxolimab in advanced cancers. Only in-frame clones appear in the TCRdb table, and some are missing; sequencing was by immunoSEQ multiplex PCR. This sample has about 59,000 clones, with about 85% found just once. Sequences were derived from CD4+ or CD8+ T cells sorted from blood, sampled in a trial of the OX40 agonist ivuxolimab. Source of these receptors: an adult with an advanced solid tumor such as melanoma, head and neck, liver or kidney cancer.

This sequence joins TRBV7-2 and TRBJ2-5; 7 bases map to TRBD2. The V gene end was trimmed by 3 bases and the J gene end by 3 bases; junction bases not matched to a gene: 7. The CDR3 contains 15 residues. Germline CDR1 is SGHTA and CDR2 is FQGNSA. DNA for the CDR3: TGTGCCAGCAGCTTCGTCGCTAGCGGAGAAGAGACCCAGTACTTC. Its protein product is CASSFVASGEETQYF.

V and J are TRBV20-1 and TRBJ2-3; no reliable D call. V lost 2 bases to trimming and J lost 6 bases, with 3 bases between them. This CDR3 contains 10 residues. From germline, CDR1 is DFQATT and CDR2 SNEGSKA (reference sequence). The CDR3 bases are TGCAGTGCTAGAATTGATACGCAGTATTTT. Residues: CSARIDTQYF.

This sequence joins TRBV5-5 and TRBJ1-5; D not certain. The germline gives CDR1 SGHKS, CDR2 YYEKEE (reference sequence). The CDR3 sequence is 14 residues long. Trimming pared 2 bases from V and 2 bases from J, leaving 8 bases between. This CDR3 is CASSFGSGNQPQHF. The CDR3 DNA is TGTGCCAGCAGCTTTGGTTCAGGCAATCAGCCCCAGCATTTT.

The chain joins TRBV25-1 to TRBJ2-7; perhaps TRBD2 as D (5 bases). V dropped 3 bases and J dropped 5 bases, with 14 bases sitting between them. The CDR3 loop spans 14 amino acids. Germline CDR1 and CDR2: MGHDK and SYGVNS. The CDR3 region is CASSDPTRVHEQYF. The DNA for the CDR3 is TGTGCCAGCAGTGACCCAACGAGGGTCCACGAGCAGTACTTC.

The V call is TRBV4-1, the J call TRBJ2-3; D gene unclear. The CDR3 loop spans 14 amino acids. Germline CDR1 and CDR2: MGHRA and YSYEKL. The germline V and J ends were trimmed by 1 base and 6 bases, with 11 bases remaining between them. CDR3 nucleotides: TGCGCCAGCAGCCAAGTAATGTACAGCGATACGCAGTATTTT. This codes for CASSQVMYSDTQYF.

This chain connects TRBV5-1 to TRBJ2-7; D is perhaps TRBD1 (5 bases). V was clipped by 0 bases and J by 1 base, with 5 bases between them. The CDR3 extends over 13 amino acids. The germline CDR1 and CDR2 sequences are SGHRS and YFSETQ. CDR3: CASSLGQSYEQYF. Here the CDR3 DNA reads TGCGCCAGCAGCTTGGGACAGTCCTACGAGCAGTACTTC.

On this clone: A read error may produce the germline difference seen at one junction end. The chain recombines TRBV7-7 with TRBJ2-3, with D uncertain. The CDR3 loop spans 16 amino acids. Germline CDR1 reads SSHAT; CDR2 reads FNYEAQ (reference sequence). Here the CDR3 reads CASSMTAGSSTDTQYF. The CDR3 bases are TGTGCTAGCAGCATGACCGCAGGTTCTAGCACAGATACGCAGTATTTT.

The J gene is TRBJ2-2, the V gene TRBV4-3; 7 bases fit TRBD2. CDR1 and CDR2 from the germline V gene are LGHNA and YSLEER. Losses at the gene ends were 0 bases for V and 6 bases for J; bases not matched to a gene: 7. This CDR3 contains 16 residues. The CDR3 nucleotides are TGCGCCAGCAGCCAAGAATGGCAGGGAGGGGCCGGGGAGCTGTTTTTT. As protein: CASSQEWQGGAGELFF.

V and J are TRBV5-1 and TRBJ1-6, with 7 bases that match TRBD1. In germline, CDR1 is SGHRS, CDR2 YFSETQ. This CDR3 has 15 amino acids. Germline trimming cut 4 bases from V and 5 bases from J; bases unmatched to any gene: 6. The chain's CDR3 is CASSGGTANNSPLHF. The CDR3 DNA reads as TGCGCCAGCAGCGGGGGGACAGCTAATAATTCACCCCTCCACTTT.

The chain recombines TRBV30 with TRBJ1-2; 10 bases line up with TRBD1. Germline CDR1 is GTSNPN and CDR2 is SVGIG (reference sequence). The CDR3 has 14 amino acids. V shed 1 base, J shed 1 base, and the junction held 0 bases outside the gene matches. CDR3 in DNA: TGTGCCTGGAGTGGGGACAGGGGTAACTATGGCTACACCTTC. This sequence encodes CAWSGDRGNYGYTF.

The V and J genes are TRBV7-9 and TRBJ2-7; TRBD2 aligns across 11 bases. The CDR3 is 16 amino acids. The V segment lost 4 bases and the J segment 6 bases; nucleotides outside the gene matches: 11. The germline gives CDR1 SEHNR, CDR2 FQNEAQ (reference sequence). The CDR3 DNA reads as TGTGCCAGCAGCTCACTAGCGGGAGCTACCCCCATCGAGCAGTACTTC. Protein: CASSSLAGATPIEQYF.

The V call is TRBV28, the J call TRBJ2-3; 7 nucleotides agree with TRBD2. Germline trimming cut 2 bases from V and 9 bases from J; bases unmatched to any gene: 5. CDR1 is MDHEN, CDR2 SYDVKM, per germline. The CDR3 is 13 amino acids. DNA of the CDR3: TGTGCCAGCAGTTTAACCAGCGGGAAGACGCAGTATTTT. It encodes CASSLTSGKTQYF.

The V and J genes are TRBV7-9 and TRBJ1-2; no clear D gene. V dropped 7 bases and J dropped 4 bases, with 16 bases sitting between them. Germline V gene lookup returns CDR1 SEHNR and CDR2 FQNEAQ (reference sequence). There are 14 residues in the CDR3. The CDR3 bases are TGTGCCAGCACCGTAGGCGGCAGATCCTATGGCTACACCTTC. This translates into CASTVGGRSYGYTF.

The rearrangement links TRBV7-2 to TRBJ2-3, with 8 bases matching TRBD2. CDR3 size: 17 residues. Germline CDR1 SGHTA, CDR2 FQGNSA. Unmatched junction bases numbered 14, after V lost 6 bases and J lost 3 bases. DNA for the CDR3: TGTGCCAGCAGTTTTCAGCGGGAGCTTCTAGTAACAGATACGCAGTATTTT. This sequence encodes CASSFQRELLVTDTQYF.

The chain is built from TRBV5-4 and TRBJ1-1; a possible D gene is TRBD1 (6 bases). CDR3 length: 13 residues. From germline, CDR1 is SGHNT and CDR2 YYREEE (reference sequence). Trimming pared 3 bases from V and 8 bases from J, leaving 14 bases between. The CDR3 reads CASSSVQGLEAFF. The CDR3 nucleotides are TGTGCCAGCAGCTCAGTTCAGGGGCTCGAAGCTTTCTTT.

The chain carries TRBV5-5 and TRBJ1-2, with 8 bases identical to TRBD1. This CDR3 comprises 14 residues. From germline, CDR1 is SGHKS and CDR2 YYEKEE (reference sequence). The trim removed 3 bases at V and 0 bases at J, leaving 1 base unmatched. CDR3: CASSWTGTNYGYTF. CDR3 DNA: TGTGCCAGCAGCTGGACAGGGACTAACTATGGCTACACCTTC. The full variable domain, its missing parts supplied by reference TRBV5-5 and TRBJ1-2, is DAGVTQSPTHLIKTRGQQVTLRCSPISGHKSVSWYQQVLGQGPQFIFQYYEKEERGRGNFPDRFSARQFPNYSSELNVNALLLGDSALYLCASSWTGTNYGYTFGSGTRLTVV.

The CDR3 reads CASSLIESNQPQHF. In DNA form, the CDR3 reads TGTGCCAGCAGCTTAATAGAAAGCAATCAGCCCCAGCATTTT. This chain connects TRBV7-8 to TRBJ1-5; D remains ambiguous. Germline V gene data show CDR1 as SGHVS and CDR2 as FQNEAQ. Trimming left V 2 bases short and J 1 base short, with 6 bases between. This CDR3 has 14 residues.

The chain joins TRBV28 to TRBJ2-7; 8 bases match TRBD2. The germline gives CDR1 MDHEN, CDR2 SYDVKM. This CDR3 is built from 15 residues. V lost 6 bases to trimming and J lost 4 bases; unmatched junction nucleotides: 11. CDR3 sequence: CASRESGSRRYEQYF. The CDR3 DNA reads TGTGCCAGCAGGGAAAGCGGGAGCCGGCGATACGAGCAGTACTTC.

The V gene is TRBV4-2, the J gene TRBJ1-5; TRBD1 aligns across 9 bases. Germline V gene sequence: CDR1 LGHNA, CDR2 YNFKEQ. There are 14 residues in the CDR3. V was clipped by 4 bases and J by 5 bases; unmatched bases: 3. In DNA form, the CDR3 reads TGTGCCAGCAGCCGGGACAGGGCGGATCAGCCCCAGCATTTT. It yields the protein CASSRDRADQPQHF.